This TCR beta chain was retrieved from a study of CD8+ T cells in alopecia areata. The study, taken as a whole, reports: More clonal than normal scalp was lesional scalp, particularly alopecia totalis/universalis. Baseline CD8+ expansion's link to response remains uncertain, as there was one nonresponder.

Trimming removed 0 bases from V and 2 bases from J; junction bases left unmatched: 7. Germline V lookup: CDR1 LGHNA, CDR2 YNFKEQ. CDR3 size: 17 residues. On this clone itself: Its antigen is still unknown.

The authors extracted RNA and reverse transcribed it into cDNA as the sequencing template. The method was immunoSEQ multiplex PCR; TCRdb's version includes in-frame clones alone and lacks a portion of them. This table holds about 110,000 clones, roughly three fifths found once. As for treatment: oral pan-JAK inhibitor, 5-10 mg twice daily. Cell sorting on a FACSAria was used to separate CD4+ and CD8+ T cells from the PBMCs. Sequenced material: CD8+ T cells sorted from blood, taken at week 24, from a patient treated with tofacitinib. V usage is TRBV4-2 and J usage is TRBJ2-7; TRBD2 matches 10 bases. The origin of this receptor is a human donor with alopecia areata. Here the CDR3 reads CASSQEGLAGETYEQYF. CDR3 sequence (DNA): TGTGCCAGCAGCCAAGAAGGCCTAGCGGGGGAGACCTACGAGCAGTACTTC.